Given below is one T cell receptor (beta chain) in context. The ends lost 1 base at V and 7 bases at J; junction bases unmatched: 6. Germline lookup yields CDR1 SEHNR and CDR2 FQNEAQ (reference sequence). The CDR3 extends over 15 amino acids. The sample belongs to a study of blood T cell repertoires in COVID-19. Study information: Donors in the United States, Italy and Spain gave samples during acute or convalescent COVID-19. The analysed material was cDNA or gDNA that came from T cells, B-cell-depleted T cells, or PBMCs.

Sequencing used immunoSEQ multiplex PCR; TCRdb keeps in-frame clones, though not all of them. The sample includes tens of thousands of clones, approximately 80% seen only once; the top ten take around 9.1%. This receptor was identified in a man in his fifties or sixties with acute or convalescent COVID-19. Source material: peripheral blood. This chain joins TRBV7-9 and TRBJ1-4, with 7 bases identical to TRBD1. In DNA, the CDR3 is TGTGCCAGCAGCTTAGGCAGGGGGACGGGTGAAAAACTGTTTTTT. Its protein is CASSLGRGTGEKLFF.